These 25 T cell receptor beta chains were all obtained from the same sample, sequenced in a study of post-analysis software for immune sequencing data. Overall study findings and caveats: With TRBV5-6, TRBV5-1 and TRBV20-1 included, about five TRBV segments were more frequent in patients than in controls.

Built from TCR beta cDNA, the libraries had unique molecular identifiers in them. Via MiXCR, TCRdb re-called the PCR reads, giving one row per CDR3 protein. The profile shows around 710,000 distinct CDR3 sequences, around 45% of them singletons. These receptors lack a known antigen. Sample: blood. The receptors originated from a girl aged 5-17 years with multiple sclerosis.

The gene calls are TRBV4-1 and TRBJ2-1; 7 bases line up with TRBD2. Trimming removed 1 base from V and 8 bases from J; junction bases left unmatched: 11. The CDR3 loop spans 16 amino acids. CDR1 and CDR2 (germline): MGHRA, YSYEKL. The chain's CDR3 is CASSQVDTGGRDEQFF. The CDR3 nucleotides are TGCGCCAGCAGCCAAGTCGACACGGGAGGTAGGGATGAGCAGTTCTTC.

The chain has TRBV7-8 and TRBJ2-5; TRBD2 matches 14 bases. Germline lookup yields CDR1 SGHVS and CDR2 FQNEAQ. V dropped 5 bases and J dropped 5; count of bases not matched to a gene: 7. CDR3 size: 16 residues. The CDR3, as DNA: TGTGCCAGCAGCACCAGGACTAGCGGGAGGTGGGAGACCCAGTACTTC. Its protein product is CASSTRTSGRWETQYF.

The V and J genes are TRBV7-2 and TRBJ2-3, with D tentatively TRBD2 (5 bases). Per the germline V gene, CDR1 is SGHTA and CDR2 is FQGNSA. The CDR3 runs 18 residues. The V gene lost 1 base and the J gene lost 2 bases, with 19 bases spanning the gap. CDR3 coding DNA: TGTGCCAGCAGCTTAGTAAATCGGGGTCGGGGTTCCACAGATACGCAGTATTTT. Translating it yields CASSLVNRGRGSTDTQYF.

CDR3 coding DNA: TGTGCCAGCAGTACAGGACAACACTCTGGGGCCAACGTCCTGACTTTC. Translated, it gives CASSTGQHSGANVLTF. The J gene is TRBJ2-6, the V gene TRBV27, with D tentatively TRBD1 (5 bases). This CDR3 spans 16 amino acids. CDR1 is MNHEY and CDR2 is SMNVEV in the germline V gene (reference sequence). Trimming pared 5 bases from V and 0 bases from J, leaving 11 bases between.

The V and J genes are TRBV27 and TRBJ2-7; 13 bases are shared with TRBD2. V shed 7 bases and J 3 bases; nucleotides not matched to a gene: 6. Per the germline V gene, CDR1 is MNHEY and CDR2 is SMNVEV (reference sequence). The CDR3 loop spans 15 amino acids. The CDR3 spells CASKLGTSGIYEQYF. CDR3 sequence (DNA): TGTGCCAGCAAACTAGGGACTAGCGGGATCTACGAGCAGTACTTC.

Regarding this clonotype: The junction departs from germline at one end; a sequencing error may be responsible. V gene TRBV6-5 combines with J gene TRBJ2-7, with D possibly matching TRBD1 (5 bases). The CDR3 loop spans 16 amino acids. Germline V lookup: CDR1 MNHEY, CDR2 SVGAGI. CDR3 DNA: TGTGCCAGCAGCACCCTAGGGGCAGGGATGTCCTACGGGCAGTACTTC. Its translation is CASSTLGAGMSYGQYF.

CDR3 residues: CASIPGQLAAKNIQYF. The CDR3 region has the DNA TGTGCCAGCATCCCTGGACAGTTAGCGGCCAAAAACATTCAGTACTTC. The J gene is TRBJ2-4, the V gene TRBV21-1; TRBD1 reflects the table's D call only, with no check against the DNA. TRBV21-1 is a pseudogene. This CDR3 spans 16 amino acids.

Worth noting for this clonotype: Mismatch with germline at one junction end may stem from a read error. This chain links TRBV6-5 with TRBJ1-2; tentative D call: TRBD1 (5 bases). Germline V gene sequence: CDR1 MNHEY, CDR2 SVGAGI. This CDR3 spans 13 amino acids. CDR3 sequence reads: CASRYSQGRGYTF. The CDR3 coding sequence is TGTGCCAGCAGGTACTCGCAGGGCAGGGGCTACACCTTC.

This clonotype was seen a few times. The chain employs TRBV12-3 or TRBV12-4 and TRBJ1-1, with unresolved D. The CDR3 runs 13 residues. V was clipped by 3 bases and J by 1 base, with 6 bases between them. The CDR3, as DNA: TGTGCCAGCAGTTTCCAGGAGAACACTGAAGCTTTCTTT. Amino acids: CASSFQENTEAFF.

Only a few counts were recorded for this clonotype. The chain combines TRBV28 with TRBJ2-3, with TRBD1 matching over 10 bases. The length of the CDR3 is 16 residues. Germline loops: CDR1 MDHEN, CDR2 SYDVKM. With 7 bases clipped from V and 4 bases from J, the junction kept 11 bases outside the gene matches. The CDR3 spells CASTPPDRGDADTQYF. The CDR3 nucleotides are TGTGCCAGCACCCCTCCGGACAGGGGGGACGCAGATACGCAGTATTTT.

This chain's CDR3 is CASGFRPVQNTDGYTF. For the CDR3, the DNA is TGTGCCAGCGGATTCCGACCTGTTCAAAACACGGACGGCTACACCTTC. The rearrangement links TRBV28 to TRBJ1-2; D ambiguous. Between the trimmed V and J ends, which lost 8 bases and 8 bases, there was a span of 27 bases. This CDR3 region has 16 residues. Per germline, CDR1 MDHEN and CDR2 SYDVKM.

V gene TRBV20-1 combines with J gene TRBJ1-1, with 10 bases that match TRBD1. J gave up 6 bases and V 3 bases, and 7 bases lay outside the gene matches. Germline loops: CDR1 DFQATT, CDR2 SNEGSKA (reference sequence). The CDR3 contains 14 residues. CDR3 sequence reads: CSASKDRGQAEAFF. The CDR3 DNA reads TGCAGTGCTAGTAAAGACAGGGGGCAAGCTGAAGCTTTCTTT.

The sample holds one count of this clonotype. The chain employs TRBV12-3 or TRBV12-4 and TRBJ2-7, with D perhaps being TRBD1 or TRBD2 (5 bases each). V was cut by 6 bases and J by 0 bases, with 15 bases left in between. The CDR3 runs to 15 residues. CDR3 protein: CASSHRVGVSYEQYF. The CDR3 nucleotides are TGTGCCAGCAGCCACCGGGTGGGGGTCTCCTACGAGCAGTACTTC.

The V gene is TRBV30, the J gene TRBJ1-1, with D maybe TRBD1 (5 bases). The V and J ends lost 3 bases and 4 bases respectively, with 15 bases between them. This CDR3 contains 14 residues. The germline V gene has CDR1 GTSNPN and CDR2 SVGIG (reference sequence). The chain's CDR3 is CAWREAIQVTEAFF. CDR3 DNA: TGTGCCTGGAGGGAAGCAATACAGGTCACTGAAGCTTTCTTT.

The V and J genes are TRBV4-1 and TRBJ2-7; no clear D. The CDR3 has 14 residues. Per the germline V gene, CDR1 is MGHRA and CDR2 is YSYEKL. V lost 0 bases to trimming and J lost 0 bases, with 6 bases between them. This CDR3 reads CASSQELDSYEQYF. The CDR3 DNA reads as TGCGCCAGCAGCCAAGAGCTAGACTCCTACGAGCAGTACTTC.

This clonotype was detected only a few times. A single base separates this from a much larger clone, so it may be a read error. This CDR3 is CSANSRDPHEQYF. Here the CDR3 DNA reads TGCAGTGCTAATTCCCGGGACCCCCACGAGCAGTACTTC. The chain links TRBV20-1 to TRBJ2-5; D possibly uses TRBD1 or TRBD2 (5 bases each). The end of the DNA is better explained by TRBJ2-7, so the J call may be wrong. From germline, CDR1 is DFQATT and CDR2 SNEGSKA (reference sequence). CDR3 size: 13 residues.

This chain joins TRBV12-3 or TRBV12-4 and TRBJ2-7; 11 bases fit TRBD1. This CDR3 is 16 amino acids long. V dropped 3 bases and J dropped 2; count of bases not matched to a gene: 6. The CDR3 DNA follows: TGTGCCAGCAGTTTGTTCGGGGGACAGGGGGCCTACGAGCAGTACTTC. Translating gives CASSLFGGQGAYEQYF.

This chain links TRBV9 with TRBJ2-5; no firm D call. The CDR3 is 17 amino acids. Looked up from germline, CDR1 is SGDLS and CDR2 is YYNGEE. V dropped 1 base and J dropped 4 bases, with 20 bases sitting between them. CDR3 sequence (DNA): TGTGCCAGCAGCGTACGGTCCTCTGGCTACCCCTCAGAGACCCAGTACTTC. Encoded protein: CASSVRSSGYPSETQYF.

The V call is TRBV12-3 or TRBV12-4, the J call TRBJ2-7; maybe TRBD1 (6 bases). The V and J ends lost 6 bases and 2 bases respectively, with 14 bases between them. This CDR3 has 14 residues. In nucleotides, the CDR3 is TGTGCCAGCAGCTTGAGGGGACATCCCTACGAGCAGTACTTC. Its protein product is CASSLRGHPYEQYF.

The gene calls are TRBV20-1 and TRBJ2-3, with 10 bases identical to TRBD2. V was pared by 6 bases and J by 4 bases, with 16 bases of the junction left unmatched. In germline, CDR1 is DFQATT, CDR2 SNEGSKA (reference sequence). CDR3 length: 17 amino acids. The CDR3 sequence is CSASRTLLAGRSDTQYF. The CDR3 DNA reads as TGCAGTGCCTCCCGAACCCTACTAGCGGGAAGGTCAGATACGCAGTATTTT.

The chain couples TRBV5-1 to TRBJ2-1; D possibly corresponds to TRBD2 (5 bases). The germline V gene encodes CDR1 SGHRS and CDR2 YFSETQ. The CDR3 totals 15 residues. V was clipped by 2 bases and J by 4 bases, with 13 bases between them. DNA for the CDR3: TGCGCCAGCAGCTTTGCTCGAGCGGAATACAATGAGCAGTTCTTC. It translates to CASSFARAEYNEQFF.

V and J are TRBV7-9 and TRBJ1-2; 8 positions match TRBD1. V lost 4 bases and J lost 8; bases outside the gene matches: 12. This CDR3 is 15 amino acids long. The germline V gene has CDR1 SEHNR and CDR2 FQNEAQ (reference sequence). This chain's CDR3 is CASSSWTGTESGYTF. The CDR3 DNA reads TGTGCCAGCAGCTCTTGGACAGGGACAGAGTCGGGCTACACCTTC.

The chain combines TRBV20-1 with TRBJ2-1; 10 bases agree with TRBD2. Trimming at V came to 3 bases and at J to 5 bases, leaving 4 bases not matched to a gene. CDR3 length: 14 amino acids. The germline CDR1 and CDR2 sequences are DFQATT and SNEGSKA (reference sequence). CDR3 region: CSASRTSGHNEQFF. CDR3 DNA: TGCAGTGCTAGCCGGACTAGCGGACACAATGAGCAGTTCTTC.

The chain combines TRBV9 with TRBJ2-1; 8 nucleotides match TRBD2. The CDR3 is 16 amino acids. The J segment lost 0 bases and the V segment lost 1 base, leaving 3 bases of the junction unmatched. Germline V CDR1 and CDR2: SGDLS, YYNGEE. The CDR3 DNA sequence: TGTGCCAGCAGCGTAAGAAGCGGGAGCTCCTACAATGAGCAGTTCTTC. It is translated as CASSVRSGSSYNEQFF. Filled out from reference TRBV9 and TRBJ2-1, the complete variable domain reads DSGVTQTPKHLITATGQRVTLRCSPRSGDLSVYWYQQSLDQGLQFLIQYYNGEERAKGNILERFSAQQFPDLHSELNLSSLELGDSALYFCASSVRSGSSYNEQFFGPGTRLTVL.

The chain is built from TRBV4-1 and TRBJ1-2, with TRBD1 as a possible D gene (5 bases). Germline V gene lookup returns CDR1 MGHRA and CDR2 YSYEKL. The CDR3 is 16 residues long. The V end was cut by 1 base, the J end by 2 bases, with 14 bases between. CDR3 amino acids: CASSQAGATANYGYTF. The CDR3 nucleotides read TGCGCCAGCAGCCAAGCTGGGGCCACCGCGAACTATGGCTACACCTTC.